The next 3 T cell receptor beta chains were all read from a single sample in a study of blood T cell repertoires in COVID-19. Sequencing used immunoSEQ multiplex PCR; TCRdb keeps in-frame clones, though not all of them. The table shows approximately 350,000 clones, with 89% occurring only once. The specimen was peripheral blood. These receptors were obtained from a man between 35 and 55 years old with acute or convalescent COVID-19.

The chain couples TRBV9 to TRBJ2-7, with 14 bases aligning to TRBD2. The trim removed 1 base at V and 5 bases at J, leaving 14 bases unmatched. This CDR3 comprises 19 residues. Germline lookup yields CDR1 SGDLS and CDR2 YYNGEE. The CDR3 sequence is CASSVSAGTSGGGRDEQYF. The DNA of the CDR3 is TGTGCCAGCAGCGTATCAGCCGGGACTAGCGGGGGTGGTCGGGACGAGCAGTACTTC.

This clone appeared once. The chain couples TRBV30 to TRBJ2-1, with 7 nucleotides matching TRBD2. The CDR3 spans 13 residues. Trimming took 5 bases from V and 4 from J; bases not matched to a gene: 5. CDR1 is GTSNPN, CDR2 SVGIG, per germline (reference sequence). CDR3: CAWAGLGYNEQFF. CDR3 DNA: TGTGCCTGGGCAGGACTAGGGTACAATGAGCAGTTCTTC.

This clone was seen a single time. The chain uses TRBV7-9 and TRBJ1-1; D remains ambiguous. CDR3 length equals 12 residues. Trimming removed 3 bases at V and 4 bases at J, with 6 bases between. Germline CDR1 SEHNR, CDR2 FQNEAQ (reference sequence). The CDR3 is CASSFPRTEAFF. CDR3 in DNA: TGTGCCAGCAGCTTTCCCCGCACTGAAGCTTTCTTT.